These T cell receptor beta chains were read from a single sample in a study of long-term antiretroviral therapy in people with HIV. Libraries were prepared by immunoSEQ multiplex PCR; TCRdb keeps only in-frame clonotypes and omits some of them. The sample includes tens of thousands of clones, about four fifths of them seen just once. The source was unsorted PBMCs, collected 0.5 years before starting antiretroviral therapy. These receptors were taken from a man in his forties or fifties with HIV. CDR3s include the opening cysteine and the closing phenylalanine or tryptophan. The order of the fields is CDR3 length, V gene, D gene, clone size, J gene, CDR3 DNA, CDR3 protein. D genes are given only for firm matches. Some rows mark clone size as missing; the rest say once, few, many or name a class of expanded clone.

13	TRBV10-3	-	-	TRBJ1-1	TGTGCCATCGCAGAGAGGTGGAACACTGAAGCTTTCTTT	CAIAERWNTEAFF
15	TRBV4-1	-	-	TRBJ2-3	TGCGCCAGCAGCCAAGATCGGTTTCGAGGAGATACGCAGTATTTT	CASSQDRFRGDTQYF
13	TRBV5-1	-	-	TRBJ1-2	TGCGCCAGCAGCCCGGACTTCCAGTATGGCTACACCTTC	CASSPDFQYGYTF
13	TRBV27	-	-	TRBJ1-1	TGTGCCAGCAGTGACGCCTCGAACACTGAAGCTTTCTTT	CASSDASNTEAFF
15	TRBV28	-	-	TRBJ1-5	TGTGCCAGCAGTCCGGGACACAATATCCCACAGCCCCAGCATTTT	CASSPGHNIPQPQHF
13	TRBV11-2	-	-	TRBJ2-1	TGTGCCAGCATCTCACAGGGCCAGAATGAGCAGTTCTTC	CASISQGQNEQFF
15	TRBV6-6	TRBD2	-	TRBJ2-7	TGTGCCAGCTCGCAGAACGGGGGGGGACTATTCGAGCAGTACTTC	CASSQNGGGLFEQYF
14	TRBV4-1	-	-	TRBJ2-5	TGCGCCAGCAGCCAAGTCCGGGGAGTAGAGACCCAGTACTTC	CASSQVRGVETQYF
16	TRBV7-2	-	once	TRBJ2-7	TGTGCCAGCAGCCCTCCTCCTCCACTCCGTTATTACGAGCAGTACTTC	CASSPPPPLRYYEQYF
16	TRBV7-3	TRBD2	-	TRBJ2-2	TGTGCCAGCAGCTTAGCAGCGGGACTGAACACCGGGGAGCTGTTTTTT	CASSLAAGLNTGELFF
16	TRBV6-4	TRBD2	-	TRBJ2-5	TGTGCCAGCAGTGACTCGAGCGGGGGGGGCCAAGAGACCCAGTACTTC	CASSDSSGGGQETQYF
12	TRBV5-4	-	few	TRBJ2-2	TGTGCCAGCAGCTATAACACCGGGGAGCTGTTTTTT	CASSYNTGELFF
15	TRBV28	-	-	TRBJ2-6	TGTGCCAGCCTGGGGGGACGCTCTGGGGCCAACGTCCTGACTTTC	CASLGGRSGANVLTF
14	TRBV6-6	TRBD1	-	TRBJ1-2	TGTGCCAGCAGCCTACAGGGGGGGGGAGATGGCTACACCTTC	CASSLQGGGDGYTF
14	TRBV7-3	-	-	TRBJ1-1	TGTGCCAGCAGCTTAGGTAGGGAGGACACTGAAGCTTTCTTT	CASSLGREDTEAFF
14	TRBV9	-	-	TRBJ1-4	TGTGCCAGCAGCGTAGGAGGGGCGGAGGAAAAACTGTTTTTT	CASSVGGAEEKLFF
17	TRBV4-1	-	-	TRBJ1-4	TGCGCCAGCAGCCAAGATAGGGCGGGGGGGTCTAATGAAAAACTGTTTTTT	CASSQDRAGGSNEKLFF
19	TRBV6-1	-	once	TRBJ2-2	-	CASSVGPRDRVFGAGELFF
16	TRBV4-1	-	-	TRBJ1-6	TGCGCCAGCAGCTCCCGGGACTGGGAAGGAGGTTCACCCCTCCACTTT	CASSSRDWEGGSPLHF
14	TRBV18	TRBD1	-	TRBJ2-7	TGTGCCAGCTGGCCGGGACAGGGGGCCTACGAGCAGTACTTC	CASWPGQGAYEQYF
15	TRBV18	-	once	TRBJ1-5	TGTGCCAGCTCACCACAGAGTTTGGGGGAGCAGCCCCAGCATTTT	CASSPQSLGEQPQHF
13	TRBV30	-	-	TRBJ1-6	TGTGCCTGGTCCTCGGGCCTTTATTCACCCCTCCACTTT	CAWSSGLYSPLHF
13	TRBV5-1	-	-	TRBJ1-4	TGCGCCAGCACCTCGCGCTGGGGGGAAAAACTGTTTTTT	CASTSRWGEKLFF
17	TRBV11-3	TRBD1	-	TRBJ2-2	TGTGCCAGCAGCTTGGGACAGGGGCGCCCTAAGGCCGGGGAGCTGTTTTTT	CASSLGQGRPKAGELFF
14	TRBV27	TRBD1	-	TRBJ1-1	TGTGCCAGCAGTCTCGGGACAGGGTACTCTGAAGCTTTCTTT	CASSLGTGYSEAFF
15	TRBV2	-	-	TRBJ1-4	TGTGCCAGCAGTGAACGGGGGGTAACCGGAGGAAAACTGTTTTTT	CASSERGVTGGKLFF
12	TRBV28	-	-	TRBJ1-5	TGTGCCAGCAGCCTCAGAGGACAGCCCCAGCATTTT	CASSLRGQPQHF
15	TRBV5-1	-	-	TRBJ2-5	TGCGCCAGCAGCCCAACTCTGGCAGCCTTAGAGACCCAGTACTTC	CASSPTLAALETQYF
15	TRBV7-9	-	-	TRBJ1-5	TGTGCCAGCAGCTTAAGTACCGCAACCCATCAGCCCCAGCATTTT	CASSLSTATHQPQHF
14	TRBV6-5	TRBD2	-	TRBJ2-2	TGTGCCGGGCGACTAGCGGGGTACACCGGGGAGCTGTTTTTT	CAGRLAGYTGELFF
14	TRBV25-1	-	-	TRBJ1-1	TGTGCCAGCAGTGAATACTCGACGGACACTGAAGCTTTCTTT	CASSEYSTDTEAFF
14	TRBV6-1	TRBD1	-	TRBJ2-7	TGTGCCAGCAACAACCGGGACAGGACCTACGAGCAGTACTTC	CASNNRDRTYEQYF
15	TRBV29-1	TRBD1	few	TRBJ1-3	TGCAGCGCCGTAATTACAGGGGGCTCTGGAAACACCATATATTTT	CSAVITGGSGNTIYF
14	TRBV7-8	-	-	TRBJ2-5	TGTGCCAGCAGCCCCAGACGGTCCCAAGAGACCCAGTACTTC	CASSPRRSQETQYF
15	TRBV28	-	-	TRBJ1-1	TGTGCCAGCAGTCCCGCCAGGGTGATGAACACTGAAGCTTTCTTT	CASSPARVMNTEAFF
15	TRBV6-1	-	few	TRBJ2-7	TGTGCCAGCAGTCCTCATGGGCCGCCCGGGGACGAGCAGTACTTC	CASSPHGPPGDEQYF
16	TRBV4-1	-	-	TRBJ2-7	TGCGCCAGCAGCCAAGATCCCCGAACCGACAGCTACGAGCAGTACTTC	CASSQDPRTDSYEQYF
13	TRBV6-5	TRBD1	-	TRBJ1-2	TGTGCCAGCTCAATAACAGGGGTTACCCACTACACCTTC	CASSITGVTHYTF
15	TRBV19	-	-	TRBJ2-1	TGTGCCAGTACTACGGCAGGGACCGACTACAATGAGCAGTTCTTC	CASTTAGTDYNEQFF
13	TRBV30	-	-	TRBJ2-7	TGTGCCTGGATAGAGGACGGAGCTTACGAGCAGTACTTC	CAWIEDGAYEQYF
13	TRBV7-9	-	-	TRBJ1-4	TGTGCCAGCAGCTTATTTAGTGGTGAAAAACTGTTTTTT	CASSLFSGEKLFF
15	TRBV5-4	TRBD2	-	TRBJ2-1	TGTGCCAGCAGCTTGGGGTTAGCGGGGAGAAATGAGCAGTTCTTC	CASSLGLAGRNEQFF
16	TRBV11-2	TRBD1	-	TRBJ2-6	TGTGCCAGCAGCATGACAGGGGGCGGTGGGGCCAACGTCCTGACTTTC	CASSMTGGGGANVLTF
16	TRBV19	-	-	TRBJ2-6	TGTGCCAGTAGTATAGATCGGGGACCCGGGGCCAACGTCCTGACTTTC	CASSIDRGPGANVLTF
16	TRBV6-5	TRBD1	-	TRBJ2-2	TGTGCCAGCAGTTTCTACGGGACAGGGGACACCGGGGAGCTGTTTTTT	CASSFYGTGDTGELFF
15	TRBV11-3	TRBD1	-	TRBJ2-1	TGTGCCAGCAGCAACCGGGACAGGGTTTACAATGAGCAGTTCTTC	CASSNRDRVYNEQFF
16	TRBV27	-	-	TRBJ2-1	TGTGCCAGCAGTCATCGCCGGACAAGCTCCTACAATGAGCAGTTCTTC	CASSHRRTSSYNEQFF
17	TRBV7-9	TRBD1	once	TRBJ1-1	TGTGCCAGCAGCTTAGGGGACAGGGGGCGAGAAAGCACTGAAGCTTTCTTT	CASSLGDRGRESTEAFF
15	TRBV14	-	medium-sized	TRBJ1-2	TGTGCCAGCAGCCAAGAAACGGATATGTACTATGGCTACACCTTC	CASSQETDMYYGYTF
13	TRBV7-2	TRBD1	-	TRBJ2-7	TGTGCCAGCAGCCGGGACAGAGGATACGAGCAGTACTTC	CASSRDRGYEQYF
13	TRBV27	TRBD1	-	TRBJ1-2	TGTGCCAGTAAGGGGGCGCAGAGGTATGGCTACACCTTC	CASKGAQRYGYTF
11	TRBV5-1	-	-	TRBJ2-7	TGCGCCAGCTCCCCGGGATACGAGCAGTACTTC	CASSPGYEQYF
14	TRBV7-2	TRBD2	-	TRBJ2-1	TGTGCCAGCAGCTTAGGCGGAGCGGGGGGGATTGGGTTCTTC	CASSLGGAGGIGFF
15	TRBV6-5	-	-	TRBJ1-2	TGTGCCAGCAGCTCCCCTCCTACAGGGTACTATGGCTACACCTTC	CASSSPPTGYYGYTF
12	TRBV7-6	TRBD1	-	TRBJ2-7	TGTGCCAGCAGCTTGACAGGGCGCGAGCAGTACTTC	CASSLTGREQYF